The sequence of this T cell receptor beta chain was determined in a study of blood T cell repertoires in COVID-19. Turning to the study itself: Acute and convalescent COVID-19 samples came from the United States, Italy and Spain. From T cells, B-cell-depleted T cells, or PBMCs came the material, which was cDNA or gDNA.

As originally analysed: It was from reference gene primer amplification that nucleated cell counts were estimated. Assay: immunoSEQ multiplex PCR; the TCRdb copy retains only in-frame clones and omits some. V, J and clone size are taken as reported in that table, and D and trimming were inferred from the DNA itself. There are under 150,000 clones in the sample; about 86% occur only once, and more than 5% lies in the top ten. The CDR3 runs to 14 residues. The V end was cut by 4 bases, the J end by 5 bases, with 14 bases between. Germline CDR1 is LGHDT and CDR2 is YNNKEL (reference sequence). The sequencing sample was made of peripheral blood. The sequence was obtained from a man at least 80 years old with active or convalescent COVID-19. This rearrangement joins TRBV3-1 (or the pseudogene TRBV3-2) to TRBJ1-2; tentative D call: TRBD1 (5 bases). In DNA form, the CDR3 reads TGTGCCAGCAGCCGCACAGGTTCAAGTTATGGCTACACCTTC. It codes for CASSRTGSSYGYTF.